This TCR beta chain derives from a study of T cell responses to AZD1222 COVID-19 vaccine. Overall study results and limits: Most donors were white British, females outnumbered males, and clonal diversity was possibly underestimated. After the peak T cell response, and only then, were repertoires sampled. Once two AZD1222 doses were given, Spike-specific TCR breadth and depth went up.

A word on this clone: Its antigen is undetermined.

The CDR3 is made up of 15 amino acids. With 2 bases removed from V and 2 bases from J, the gap between germline ends came to 13 bases. Per germline, CDR1 MNHEY and CDR2 SVGEGT. The assay was immunoSEQ multiplex PCR, and TCRdb's table has in-frame clones only and misses some. Here the sample spans roughly 120,000 clones, about 85% being singletons. This chain links TRBV6-2 or TRBV6-3 with TRBJ2-7, with D perhaps TRBD1 (7 bases). The clonotype was recovered from an adult in good health. This sample comprised peripheral blood, obtained on day 0 of AZD1222 vaccination. CDR3 nucleotide sequence: TGTGCCAGCAGTTACCAGGGCAGGGGGGCCTACGAGCAGTACTTC. Its protein is CASSYQGRGAYEQYF.